This TCR beta chain was sequenced during a study of OX40 agonist ivuxolimab in advanced cancers. Study background: The patients received agonistic anti-OX40 (CD134) antibody ivuxolimab. Patients were around 83% male with ages roughly 23 to 85, mean approximately 58. Eligibility admitted prior anti-PD-1, anti-PD-L1 or anti-CTLA-4 therapy; 30% to 40% had some. Notes on the study in general: At 0.1-3.0 mg/kg, partial responders had clonal expansion among the lowest observed.

Worth noting for this clone: The target antigen is unknown.

The table came from immunoSEQ multiplex PCR; TCRdb's copy has only in-frame clones and leaves some out. Of over 45,000 clones in the sample, over 80% were seen once. V dropped 4 bases and J dropped 7 bases, with 12 bases sitting between them. The CDR3 length is 13 residues. Germline CDR1 is SGHDT and CDR2 is YYEEEE. The TCR originated in an adult with an advanced solid tumor such as melanoma, head and neck, liver or kidney cancer. The chain carries TRBV5-6 and TRBJ1-5; D unresolved. The specimen comprised CD4+ or CD8+ T cells sorted from blood, sampled in a trial of the OX40 agonist ivuxolimab. CDR3: CASSPGVGQPQHF. CDR3 nucleotide sequence: TGTGCCAGCAGCCCCGGTGTAGGCCAGCCCCAGCATTTT.